This T cell receptor beta chain was captured in a study of shared clonotypes between healthy human individuals. Study-level information: Each donor had three CD4 naive, three CD4 memory, two CD8 naive and one CD8 memory plate.

As defined, naive CD8 cells were CD45RO-negative and positively selected for CCR7, with terminally differentiated effector memory CD45RA+ cells excluded. Those who donated were healthy HIV-negative adults, with no recent acute infections or vaccinations reported. CDR1 and CDR2 (germline): MNHEY, SMNVEV (reference sequence). The CDR3 consists of 14 residues. V was pared by 3 bases and J by 2 bases, with 11 bases between. Several immunoSEQ plates held equal portions of the genomic DNA taken from each subset. Generated by immunoSEQ multiplex PCR, the TCRdb table keeps only in-frame clones and is missing some. This repertoire shows some 740,000 clones, around 93% found once; its top ten account for under 30%.

The chain links TRBV27 to TRBJ2-7; the D call may be TRBD1 or TRBD2 (5 bases each). Sequenced: naive CD8+ T cells sorted from blood. The receptor comes from a man aged 30 to 45 in good health. CDR3 protein: CASSFFGTTYEQYF. The CDR3 nucleotides are TGTGCCAGCAGTTTTTTCGGGACCACCTACGAGCAGTACTTC.